What follows are 6 T cell receptor beta chains derived from one specimen sequenced in a study of response to subunit inactivated influenza vaccine. MiXCR, applied by TCRdb to the RT-PCR reads, yields one record per CDR3 protein. The data show about 700,000 distinct CDR3 sequences, about 14% seen once. This specimen consisted of PBMCs from blood, obtained roughly 2 weeks before vaccination. All receptors come from a man aged 50 to 59 who received an inactivated influenza vaccine.

The J gene is TRBJ2-1, the V gene TRBV18; D gene uncertain. Trimming took off 1 base at V and 15 bases at J, with 10 bases between the two ends. Germline CDR1 KGHSH, CDR2 LQKENI. This CDR3 is built from 11 residues. The CDR3 reads CASSPRARRFF. CDR3 DNA: TGTGCCAGCTCACCACGCGCCCGACGGTTCTTC.

This clonotype was counted between two and nine times. This chain links TRBV29-1 with TRBJ2-1; either TRBD1 or TRBD2 may fit D (5 bases each). From germline, CDR1 is SQVTM and CDR2 ANQGSEA. The CDR3 loop spans 14 amino acids. Trimming removed 4 bases from V and 3 bases from J, with 13 bases in between. The CDR3 is CSVGPRDLYNEQFF. In nucleotides, the CDR3 is TGCAGCGTTGGGCCGAGGGACCTCTACAATGAGCAGTTCTTC.

This clonotype was observed a handful of times. The CDR3 spells CASSTTGPDTYEQYF. The CDR3 DNA reads as TGTGCCAGCAGTACGACAGGGCCGGATACCTACGAGCAGTACTTC. The chain is built from TRBV28 and TRBJ2-7, with TRBD1 identical over 7 bases. Germline CDR1 and CDR2: MDHEN and SYDVKM. The V and J ends lost 5 bases and 2 bases, in that order; junction bases with no gene match: 9. This CDR3 has 15 residues.

There are many counts of this clonotype. This chain joins TRBV15 and TRBJ2-3; a weak D match, TRBD1 (6 bases). The CDR3 is 16 amino acids. Germline CDR1 is LNHNV and CDR2 is YYDKDF (reference sequence). V lost 3 bases and J 2 bases, leaving 15 bases between the germline ends. The CDR3: CATSSRQVEHTDTQYF. CDR3 DNA sequence: TGTGCCACCAGCAGTCGACAGGTCGAGCACACAGATACGCAGTATTTT.

In this sample, this clonotype turned up a few times. The J gene is TRBJ2-7, the V gene TRBV20-1; 11 nucleotides line up with TRBD2. V lost 4 bases to trimming and J lost 2 bases; unmatched junction nucleotides: 4. This CDR3 has 14 amino acids. CDR1 is DFQATT and CDR2 is SNEGSKA in the germline V gene (reference sequence). This chain's CDR3 is CSAMELAGAYEQYF. The DNA for the CDR3 is TGCAGTGCTATGGAACTAGCGGGGGCCTACGAGCAGTACTTC.

This clonotype was counted only a few times. The chain links TRBV10-3 to TRBJ2-3, with 14 positions matching TRBD2. This CDR3 region has 16 residues. Germline V CDR1 and CDR2: ENHRY, SYGVKD. V dropped 10 bases and J dropped 6; count of bases not matched to a gene: 12. The CDR3 loop reads CATRTSGGSSVDTQYF. The CDR3 nucleotides read TGTGCCACTAGGACTAGCGGGGGGTCCTCGGTGGATACGCAGTATTTT.